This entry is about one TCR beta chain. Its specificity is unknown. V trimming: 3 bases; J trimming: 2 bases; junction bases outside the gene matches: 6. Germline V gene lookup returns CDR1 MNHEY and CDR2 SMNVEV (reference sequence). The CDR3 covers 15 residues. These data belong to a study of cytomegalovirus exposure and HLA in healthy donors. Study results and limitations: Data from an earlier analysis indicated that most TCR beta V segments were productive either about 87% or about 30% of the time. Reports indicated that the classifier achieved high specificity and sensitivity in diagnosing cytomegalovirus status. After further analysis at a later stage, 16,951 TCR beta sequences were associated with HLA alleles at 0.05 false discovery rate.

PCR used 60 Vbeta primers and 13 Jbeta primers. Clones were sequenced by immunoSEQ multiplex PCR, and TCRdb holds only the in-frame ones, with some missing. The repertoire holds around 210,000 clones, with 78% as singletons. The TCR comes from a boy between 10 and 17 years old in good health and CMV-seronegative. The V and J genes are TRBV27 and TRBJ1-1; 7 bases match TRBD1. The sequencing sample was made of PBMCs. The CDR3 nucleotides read TGTGCCAGCAGTTTCTCGGGACAGATTAACACTGAAGCTTTCTTT. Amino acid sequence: CASSFSGQINTEAFF.